This T cell receptor beta chain was profiled in a study of control samples from healthy donors and cancer patients. V lost 1 base, J lost 0 bases, and 11 bases lay in between. This CDR3 has 15 residues. From germline, CDR1 is SGHKS and CDR2 YYEKEE (reference sequence). Profiling relied on immunoSEQ multiplex PCR, and the TCRdb table lists in-frame clones only, not all of them. The table records 130,000 to 150,000 clones, around nine tenths of them present only once. The material sequenced was blood. The J gene is TRBJ2-7, the V gene TRBV5-5; possible D gene TRBD2, 5 bases. The clonotype was recovered from a woman in her twenties or thirties in good health. The CDR3 reads CASSLYFGSSYEQYF. CDR3 DNA sequence: TGTGCCAGCAGCTTGTATTTTGGGAGCTCCTACGAGCAGTACTTC.